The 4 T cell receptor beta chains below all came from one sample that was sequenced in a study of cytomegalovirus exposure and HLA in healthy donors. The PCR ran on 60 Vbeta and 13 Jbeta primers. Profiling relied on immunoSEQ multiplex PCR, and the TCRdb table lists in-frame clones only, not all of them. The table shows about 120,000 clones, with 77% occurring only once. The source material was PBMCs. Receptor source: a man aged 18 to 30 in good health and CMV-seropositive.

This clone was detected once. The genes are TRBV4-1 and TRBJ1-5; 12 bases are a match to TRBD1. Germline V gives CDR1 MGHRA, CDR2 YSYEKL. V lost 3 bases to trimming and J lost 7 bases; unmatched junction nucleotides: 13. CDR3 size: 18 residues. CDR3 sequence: CASSHSAGTGGSGQPQHF. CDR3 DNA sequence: TGCGCCAGCAGCCACTCTGCAGGGACAGGGGGCTCGGGGCAGCCCCAGCATTTT.

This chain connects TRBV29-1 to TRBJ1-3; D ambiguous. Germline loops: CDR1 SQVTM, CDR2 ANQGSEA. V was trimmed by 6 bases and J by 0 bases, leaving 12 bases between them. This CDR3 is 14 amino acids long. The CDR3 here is CSVGMPSSGNTIYF. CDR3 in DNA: TGCAGCGTCGGCATGCCTAGCTCTGGAAACACCATATATTTT.

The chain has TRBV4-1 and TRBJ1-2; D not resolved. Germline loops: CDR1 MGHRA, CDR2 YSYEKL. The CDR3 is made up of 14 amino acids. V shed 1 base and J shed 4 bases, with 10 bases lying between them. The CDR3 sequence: CASSQGAMGYGYTF. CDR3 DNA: TGCGCCAGCAGCCAAGGGGCCATGGGCTATGGCTACACCTTC.

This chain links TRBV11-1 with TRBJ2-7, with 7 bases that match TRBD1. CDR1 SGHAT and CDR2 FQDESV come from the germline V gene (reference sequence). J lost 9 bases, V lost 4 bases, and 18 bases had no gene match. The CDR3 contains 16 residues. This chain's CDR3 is CASSSPRTGLSMWQYF. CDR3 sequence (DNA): TGTGCCAGCAGCTCACCTAGGACAGGTCTGTCTATGTGGCAGTACTTC.